This TCR beta chain was sequenced in a study of OX40 agonist ivuxolimab in advanced cancers. Sequenced by immunoSEQ multiplex PCR; TCRdb stores in-frame clones only, minus some. The sample carries more than 75,000 clones, about nine tenths recorded once. Regarding the study as a whole: In the expanded peripheral T cells, antigen specificity was never determined.

Comment on this clone: Its antigen is undetermined.

The sample in question was CD4+ or CD8+ T cells sorted from blood, obtained in a trial of the OX40 agonist ivuxolimab. The TCR comes from an adult with an advanced solid tumor such as melanoma, head and neck, liver or kidney cancer.

The CDR3 DNA reads TGTGCCAGCAGCTTAGGTGGGACTAGTCAAGATGAGCAGTTCTTC. Protein sequence: CASSLGGTSQDEQFF. J is TRBJ2-1 and V is TRBV7-9; 8 bases map to TRBD2. V shed 1 base and J 8 bases; nucleotides not matched to a gene: 7. The CDR3 is 15 residues long. Germline CDR1 SEHNR, CDR2 FQNEAQ (reference sequence).